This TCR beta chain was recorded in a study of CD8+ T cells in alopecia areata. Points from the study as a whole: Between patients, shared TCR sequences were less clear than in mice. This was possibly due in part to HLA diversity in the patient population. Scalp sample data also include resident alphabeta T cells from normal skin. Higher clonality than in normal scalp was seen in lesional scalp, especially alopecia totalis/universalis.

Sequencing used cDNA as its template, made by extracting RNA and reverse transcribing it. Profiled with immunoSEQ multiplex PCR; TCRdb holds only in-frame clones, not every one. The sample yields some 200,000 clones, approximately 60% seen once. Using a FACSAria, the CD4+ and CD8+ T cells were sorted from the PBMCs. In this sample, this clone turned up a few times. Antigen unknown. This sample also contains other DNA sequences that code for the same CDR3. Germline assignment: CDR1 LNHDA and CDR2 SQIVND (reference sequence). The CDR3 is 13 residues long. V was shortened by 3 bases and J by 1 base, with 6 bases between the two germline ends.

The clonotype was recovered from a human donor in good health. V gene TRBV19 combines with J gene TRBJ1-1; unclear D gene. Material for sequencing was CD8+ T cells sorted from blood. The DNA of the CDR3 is TGTGCCAGTAGTATTTCGGGGAACACTGAAGCTTTCTTT. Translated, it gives CASSISGNTEAFF.